This TCR beta chain derives from a study of T cell repertoires in cytomegalovirus infection. Study information: Used in the study were CMV epitopes, some recently identified and HLA-C-restricted, others well-studied and HLA-B-restricted. The public TCR beta signatures pointed to both CMV infection and matching HLA type.

This clonotype was recorded at least ten times. Its matching antigen is unknown. Trimming pared 7 bases from V and 3 bases from J, leaving 12 bases between. The CDR3 is made up of 13 amino acids. TCRdb reprocessed the reads via MiXCR and lists one record per CDR3 protein. The sample consists of fewer than 950,000 distinct CDR3 sequences, around a third of them appearing once. The sequences come from cultured CD8+ T cells from PBMCs, collected from culture after CMV antigen stimulation. The sequence came from a human donor in good health (CMV status not recorded). Some clones in this sample may be carry-over from other donors' samples. The chain carries TRBV12-3 or TRBV12-4 and TRBJ1-2; D gene uncertain. The CDR3 DNA reads TGTGCCAGCAACTACGACGGTGACTATGGCTACACCTTC. Translated: CASNYDGDYGYTF.